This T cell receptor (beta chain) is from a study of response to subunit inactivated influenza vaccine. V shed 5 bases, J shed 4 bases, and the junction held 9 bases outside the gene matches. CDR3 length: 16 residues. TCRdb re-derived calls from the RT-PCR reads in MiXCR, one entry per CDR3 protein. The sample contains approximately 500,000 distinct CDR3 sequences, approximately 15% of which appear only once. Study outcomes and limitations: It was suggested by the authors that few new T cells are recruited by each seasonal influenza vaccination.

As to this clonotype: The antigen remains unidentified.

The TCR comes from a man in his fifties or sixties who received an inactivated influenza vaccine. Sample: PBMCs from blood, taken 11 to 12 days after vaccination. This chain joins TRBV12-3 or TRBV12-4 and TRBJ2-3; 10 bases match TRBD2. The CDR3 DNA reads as TGTGCCAGCAGTGCGCCGGGACTAGCGCTGCCAGATACGCAGTATTTT. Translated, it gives CASSAPGLALPDTQYF.